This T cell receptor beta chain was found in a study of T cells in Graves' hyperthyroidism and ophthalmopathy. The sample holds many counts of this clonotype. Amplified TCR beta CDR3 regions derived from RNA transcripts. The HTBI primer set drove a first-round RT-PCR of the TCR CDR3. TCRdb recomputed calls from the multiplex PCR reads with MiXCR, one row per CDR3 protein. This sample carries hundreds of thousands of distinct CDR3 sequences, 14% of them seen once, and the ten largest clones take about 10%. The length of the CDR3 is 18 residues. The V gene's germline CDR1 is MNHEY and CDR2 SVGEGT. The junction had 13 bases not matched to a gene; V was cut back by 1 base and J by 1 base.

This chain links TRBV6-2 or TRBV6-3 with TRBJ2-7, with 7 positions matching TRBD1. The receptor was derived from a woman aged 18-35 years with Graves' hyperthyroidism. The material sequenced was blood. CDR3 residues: CASSYFKTGLGYSYEQYF. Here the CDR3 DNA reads TGTGCCAGCAGTTACTTCAAGACAGGGCTAGGTTATTCCTACGAGCAGTACTTC.